These 21 T cell receptor beta chains share one sample of origin, sequenced in a study of blood T cell repertoires in COVID-19. Profiling relied on immunoSEQ multiplex PCR, and the TCRdb table lists in-frame clones only, not all of them. The sample contains 200,000 to 250,000 clones, 86% of which appear only once. Sequenced material: peripheral blood. The receptors were gathered from a woman aged 80 or over with COVID-19, enrolled during active disease.

The rearrangement links TRBV5-1 to TRBJ2-1; the D gene is possibly TRBD2 (5 bases). The CDR3 is made up of 13 amino acids. Trimming removed 4 bases from V and 5 bases from J, with 10 bases in between. From germline, CDR1 is SGHRS and CDR2 YFSETQ. The CDR3 region is CASSPGFDNEQFF. CDR3 nucleotides: TGCGCCAGCAGCCCGGGATTCGACAATGAGCAGTTCTTC.

The V gene is TRBV28, the J gene TRBJ2-7, with TRBD1 identical over 12 bases. The V gene's germline CDR1 is MDHEN and CDR2 SYDVKM. There are 14 residues in the CDR3. The trim removed 5 bases at V and 9 bases at J, leaving 8 bases unmatched. The CDR3 sequence: CASSTRDRGPWQYF. CDR3 in DNA: TGTGCCAGCAGTACAAGGGACAGGGGGCCTTGGCAGTACTTC. Supplemented by reference TRBV28 and TRBJ2-7, the full variable domain reads DVKVTQSSRYLVKRTGEKVFLECVQDMDHENMFWYRQDPGLGLRLIYFSYDVKMKEKGDIPEGYSVSREKKERFSLILESASTNQTSMYLCASSTRDRGPWQYFGPGTRLTVT.

This sequence joins TRBV10-3 and TRBJ1-5, with 7 bases identical to TRBD1. V lost 5 bases to trimming and J lost 4 bases; unmatched junction nucleotides: 2. Looked up from germline, CDR1 is ENHRY and CDR2 is SYGVKD. CDR3 size: 13 residues. This CDR3 reads CAISQGGNQPQHF. In DNA form, the CDR3 reads TGTGCCATCAGTCAGGGGGGTAATCAGCCCCAGCATTTT.

The chain couples TRBV3-1 (or the pseudogene TRBV3-2) to TRBJ1-1, with a tentative D call TRBD1 (6 bases). The CDR3 has 16 residues. Trimming removed 1 base from V and 0 bases from J, with 12 bases in between. Germline V CDR1 and CDR2: LGHDT, YNNKEL (reference sequence). The CDR3 DNA reads TGTGCCAGCAGCCAAGGGTGGGGGCGCATGAACACTGAAGCTTTCTTT. This encodes CASSQGWGRMNTEAFF.

The chain recombines TRBV6-2 or TRBV6-3 with TRBJ1-2, with 8 bases identical to TRBD1. Germline assignment: CDR1 MNHEY and CDR2 SVGEGT. The J segment lost 8 bases and the V segment lost 4 bases, leaving 3 bases of the junction unmatched. The CDR3 totals 12 residues. CDR3 region: CASSWTGSGYTF. In DNA, the CDR3 is TGTGCCAGCAGTTGGACAGGGAGCGGCTACACCTTC.

The chain joins TRBV10-1 to TRBJ2-1; D is possibly TRBD1 (6 bases). Germline CDR1 reads WNHNN; CDR2 reads SYGVQD (reference sequence). Trimming took off 0 bases at V and 4 bases at J, with 13 bases between the two ends. The CDR3 extends over 16 amino acids. The CDR3 nucleotides read TGCGCCAGCAGTGAGTCGAAAGGGGGAACTTACAATGAGCAGTTCTTC. Translation gives CASSESKGGTYNEQFF.

The CDR3 DNA follows: TGCGCCAGCAGCTTAACTCTTTCGGCAGGGAAGGGGAACACTGAAGCTTTCTTT. Protein: CASSLTLSAGKGNTEAFF. The chain has TRBV5-1 and TRBJ1-1, with D possibly matching TRBD1 (5 bases). V gave up 2 bases and J gave up 1 base, with 21 bases separating them. The germline CDR1 and CDR2 sequences are SGHRS and YFSETQ. There are 18 residues in the CDR3.

The gene calls are TRBV7-8 and TRBJ2-5, with 7 bases that match TRBD1. After removal of 8 bases from V and 1 base from J, the junction contained 4 bases not matched to a gene. The V gene's germline CDR1 is SGHVS and CDR2 FQNEAQ. The CDR3 sequence is 13 residues long. For the CDR3, the DNA is TGTGCCAGCGCCAGGGGGACCCAAGAGACCCAGTACTTC. Translated: CASARGTQETQYF. Full variable domain (missing parts from reference TRBV7-8 and TRBJ2-5): GAGVSQSPRYKVAKRGQDVALRCDPISGHVSLFWYQQALGQGPEFLTYFQNEAQLDKSGLPSDRFFAERPEGSVSTLKIQRTQQEDSAVYLCASARGTQETQYFGPGTRLLVL.

In its sample, this clone was seen a few times. CDR3 sequence: CASSPDRGRYEQYV. For the CDR3, the DNA is TGTGCCAGCAGCCCGGACAGGGGACGGTACGAGCAGTACGTC. The gene calls are TRBV5-4 and TRBJ2-7; 9 bases fit TRBD1. The CDR3 is 14 amino acids. The ends lost 4 bases at V and 4 bases at J; junction bases unmatched: 6. CDR1 and CDR2 from the germline V gene are SGHNT and YYREEE (reference sequence).

This clone was detected a few times. J is TRBJ2-1 and V is TRBV5-4; 16 bases agree with TRBD2. Germline assignment: CDR1 SGHNT and CDR2 YYREEE (reference sequence). CDR3 length: 19 residues. V shed 0 bases and J 2 bases; nucleotides not matched to a gene: 5. CDR3 sequence: CASSLGGTSGGATYNEQFF. As DNA, the CDR3 is TGTGCCAGCAGCTTGGGTGGGACTAGCGGGGGGGCCACCTACAATGAGCAGTTCTTC.

This rearrangement joins TRBV3-1 (or the pseudogene TRBV3-2) to TRBJ2-2; D unresolved. CDR3 length equals 15 residues. V dropped 1 base and J dropped 1 base, with 7 bases sitting between them. Per germline, CDR1 LGHDT and CDR2 YNNKEL (reference sequence). CDR3 sequence: CASSQVLLNTGELFF. CDR3 coding DNA: TGTGCCAGCAGCCAAGTTCTATTGAACACCGGGGAGCTGTTTTTT.

This chain connects TRBV19 to TRBJ2-3, with 8 bases identical to TRBD1. This CDR3 is built from 15 residues. Per the germline V gene, CDR1 is LNHDA and CDR2 is SQIVND (reference sequence). V lost 7 bases, J lost 0 bases, and 6 bases stayed unmatched. CDR3 protein: CASMDRASSTDTQYF. The CDR3 region has the DNA TGTGCCAGTATGGACAGGGCATCTAGCACAGATACGCAGTATTTT.

A few counts support this clone. This chain uses TRBV2 with TRBJ1-2; 12 positions match TRBD1. In germline, CDR1 is SNHLY, CDR2 FYNNEI. The trim removed 4 bases at V and 4 bases at J, leaving 10 bases unmatched. This CDR3 is built from 17 residues. In DNA form, the CDR3 reads TGTGCCAGCAGTGGGAGGGGACAGGGGGCACTAGGCTATGGCTACACCTTC. Amino acids: CASSGRGQGALGYGYTF.

The genes are TRBV19 and TRBJ1-4; 7 nucleotides agree with TRBD1. From germline, CDR1 is LNHDA and CDR2 SQIVND (reference sequence). V gave up 7 bases and J gave up 8 bases; unmatched junction bases: 7. This CDR3 is 13 amino acids long. The CDR3 here is CASTSRGREKLFF. The DNA for the CDR3 is TGTGCCAGTACTTCGAGGGGGCGGGAAAAACTGTTTTTT.

The J gene is TRBJ2-7, the V gene TRBV7-2, with TRBD1 identical over 8 bases. V shed 0 bases and J 0 bases; nucleotides not matched to a gene: 4. The length of the CDR3 is 16 residues. Germline CDR1 reads SGHTA; CDR2 reads FQGNSA. The CDR3 DNA reads TGTGCCAGCAGCTTAGCGCTGGGGACAGGCTCCTACGAGCAGTACTTC. Translating it yields CASSLALGTGSYEQYF.

The V and J genes are TRBV19 and TRBJ1-5; D might be TRBD1 (5 bases). Per germline, CDR1 LNHDA and CDR2 SQIVND (reference sequence). CDR3 length equals 13 residues. V gave up 3 bases and J gave up 7 bases, with 10 bases separating them. The CDR3 spells CASSITREQPQHF. The CDR3 DNA follows: TGTGCCAGTAGTATCACCAGGGAACAGCCCCAGCATTTT.

The rearrangement uses TRBV13 and TRBJ1-1, with no clear D. V was trimmed by 0 bases and J by 5 bases, leaving 7 bases between them. The germline CDR1 and CDR2 sequences are PRHDT and FYEKMQ (reference sequence). CDR3 size: 13 residues. The CDR3 sequence is CASSLGGGTEAFF. DNA for the CDR3: TGTGCCAGCAGCTTAGGAGGCGGGACTGAAGCTTTCTTT.

The J gene is TRBJ1-1, the V gene TRBV11-3, with D maybe TRBD1 (5 bases). The germline V gene encodes CDR1 SGHNT and CDR2 YENEEA. This CDR3 comprises 13 residues. V gave up 4 bases and J gave up 1 base, with 7 bases separating them. The CDR3 sequence is CASSSQGNTEAFF. The CDR3 nucleotides are TGTGCCAGCAGCTCTCAGGGGAACACTGAAGCTTTCTTT.

This chain joins TRBV28 and TRBJ1-1; 10 bases line up with TRBD1. The junction had 10 bases not matched to a gene; V was cut back by 6 bases and J by 6 bases. The length of the CDR3 is 15 residues. Per the germline V gene, CDR1 is MDHEN and CDR2 is SYDVKM. CDR3 coding DNA: TGTGCCAGCAGCCACTCCGGGACAGGGGTGGCTGAAGCTTTCTTT. Amino acid sequence: CASSHSGTGVAEAFF.

The chain employs TRBV5-1 and TRBJ2-3; 7 bases are shared with TRBD1. V shed 4 bases and J 9 bases; nucleotides not matched to a gene: 5. This CDR3 has 12 residues. Looked up from germline, CDR1 is SGHRS and CDR2 is YFSETQ. CDR3 residues: CASSTDRETQYF. In DNA, the CDR3 is TGCGCCAGCAGCACCGACAGGGAGACGCAGTATTTT.

The chain recombines TRBV5-4 with TRBJ2-7, with 9 bases that match TRBD1. The J segment lost 3 bases and the V segment lost 4 bases, leaving 11 bases of the junction unmatched. The CDR3 has 16 residues. Germline V CDR1 and CDR2: SGHNT, YYREEE (reference sequence). The CDR3 here is CASSPPPGQGDYEQYF. In nucleotides, the CDR3 is TGTGCCAGCAGCCCCCCTCCGGGACAGGGAGACTACGAGCAGTACTTC.